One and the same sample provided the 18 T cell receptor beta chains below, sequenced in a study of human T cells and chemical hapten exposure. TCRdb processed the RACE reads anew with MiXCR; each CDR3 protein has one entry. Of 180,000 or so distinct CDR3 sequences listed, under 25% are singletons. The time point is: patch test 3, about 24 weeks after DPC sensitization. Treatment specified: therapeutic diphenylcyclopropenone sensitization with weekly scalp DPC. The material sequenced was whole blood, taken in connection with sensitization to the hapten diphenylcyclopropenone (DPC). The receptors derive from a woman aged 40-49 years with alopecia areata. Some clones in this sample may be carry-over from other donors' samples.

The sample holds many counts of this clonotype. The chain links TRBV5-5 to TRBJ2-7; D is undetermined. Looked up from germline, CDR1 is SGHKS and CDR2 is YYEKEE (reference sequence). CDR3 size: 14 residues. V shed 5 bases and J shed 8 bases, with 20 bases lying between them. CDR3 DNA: TGTGCCAGCAGACCGGACCCCATCCCAACGAAGCAGTACTTC. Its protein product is CASRPDPIPTKQYF.

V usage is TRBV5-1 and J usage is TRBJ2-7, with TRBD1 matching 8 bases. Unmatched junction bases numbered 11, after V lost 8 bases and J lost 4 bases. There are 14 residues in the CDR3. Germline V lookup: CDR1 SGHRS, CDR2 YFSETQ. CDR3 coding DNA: TGCGCCAGTACCGGCGGGACAGGCCCTTACGAGCAGTACTTC. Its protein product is CASTGGTGPYEQYF.

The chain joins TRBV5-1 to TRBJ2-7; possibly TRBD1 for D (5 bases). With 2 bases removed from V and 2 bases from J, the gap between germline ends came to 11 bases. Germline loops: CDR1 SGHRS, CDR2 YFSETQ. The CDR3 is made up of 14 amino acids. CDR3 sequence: CASSFTQGTYEQYF. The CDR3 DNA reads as TGCGCCAGCAGCTTTACGCAGGGCACCTACGAGCAGTACTTC.

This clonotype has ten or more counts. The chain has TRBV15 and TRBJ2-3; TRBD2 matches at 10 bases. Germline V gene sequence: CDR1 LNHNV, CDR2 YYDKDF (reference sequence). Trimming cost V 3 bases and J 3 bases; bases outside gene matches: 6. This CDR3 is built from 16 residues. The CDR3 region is CATSSPSGSGTDTQYF. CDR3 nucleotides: TGTGCCACCAGCAGCCCTAGCGGGAGCGGAACAGATACGCAGTATTTT.

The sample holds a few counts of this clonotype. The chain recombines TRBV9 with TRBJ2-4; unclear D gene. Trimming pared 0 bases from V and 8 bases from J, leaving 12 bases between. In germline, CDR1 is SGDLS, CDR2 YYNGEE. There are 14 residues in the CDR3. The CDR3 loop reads CASSVEGPYDIQYF. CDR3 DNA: TGTGCCAGCAGCGTAGAGGGTCCCTATGACATTCAGTACTTC.

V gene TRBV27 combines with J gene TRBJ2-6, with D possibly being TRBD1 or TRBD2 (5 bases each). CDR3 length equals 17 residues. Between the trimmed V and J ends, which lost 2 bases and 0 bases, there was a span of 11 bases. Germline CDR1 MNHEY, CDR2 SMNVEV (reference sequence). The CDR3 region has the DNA TGTGCCAGCAGTTTAGAGGGGTCCCCCTCTGGGGCCAACGTCCTGACTTTC. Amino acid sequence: CASSLEGSPSGANVLTF.

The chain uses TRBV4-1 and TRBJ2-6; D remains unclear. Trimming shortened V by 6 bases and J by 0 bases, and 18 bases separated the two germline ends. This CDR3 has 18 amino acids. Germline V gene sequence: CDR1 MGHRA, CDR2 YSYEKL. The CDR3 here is CASSQALFSLSGANVLTF. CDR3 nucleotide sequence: TGCGCCAGCAGTCAGGCCTTGTTCAGCCTCTCTGGGGCCAACGTCCTGACTTTC.

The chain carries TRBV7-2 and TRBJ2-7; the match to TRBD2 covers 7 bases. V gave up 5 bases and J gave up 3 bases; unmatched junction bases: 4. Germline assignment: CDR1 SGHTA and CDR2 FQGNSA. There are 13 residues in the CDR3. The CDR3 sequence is CASSQLADYEQYF. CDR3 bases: TGTGCCAGCAGCCAGCTAGCGGACTACGAGCAGTACTTC.

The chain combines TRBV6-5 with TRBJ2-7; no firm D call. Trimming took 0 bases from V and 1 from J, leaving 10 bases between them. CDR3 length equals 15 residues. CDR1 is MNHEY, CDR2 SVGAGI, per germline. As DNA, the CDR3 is TGTGCCAGCAGTTACTCGGCACCCTCATCCTACGAGCAGTACTTC. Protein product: CASSYSAPSSYEQYF.

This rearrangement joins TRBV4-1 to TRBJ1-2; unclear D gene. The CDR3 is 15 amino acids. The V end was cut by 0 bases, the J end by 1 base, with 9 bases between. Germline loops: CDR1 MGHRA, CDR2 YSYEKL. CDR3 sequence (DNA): TGCGCCAGCAGCCAAGATCGGAATGATAACTATGGCTACACCTTC. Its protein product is CASSQDRNDNYGYTF.

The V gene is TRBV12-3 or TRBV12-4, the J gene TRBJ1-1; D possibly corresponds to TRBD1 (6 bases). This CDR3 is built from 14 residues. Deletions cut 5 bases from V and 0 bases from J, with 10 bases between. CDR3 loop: CASSRGQVNTEAFF. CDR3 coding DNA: TGTGCCAGCAGTAGGGGACAAGTGAACACTGAAGCTTTCTTT.

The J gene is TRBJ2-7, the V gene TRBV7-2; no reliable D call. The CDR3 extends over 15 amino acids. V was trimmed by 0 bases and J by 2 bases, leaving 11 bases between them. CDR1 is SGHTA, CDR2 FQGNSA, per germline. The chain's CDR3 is CASSLARRTTYEQYF. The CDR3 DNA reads TGTGCCAGCAGCTTAGCGAGGAGAACTACCTACGAGCAGTACTTC.

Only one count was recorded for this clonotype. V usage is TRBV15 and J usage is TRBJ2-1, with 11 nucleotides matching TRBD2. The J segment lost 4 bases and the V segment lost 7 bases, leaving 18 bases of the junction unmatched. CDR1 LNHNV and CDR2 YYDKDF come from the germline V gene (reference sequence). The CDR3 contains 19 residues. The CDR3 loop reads CATTQSRYFRTSGYNEQFF. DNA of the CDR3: TGTGCCACCACCCAGAGTCGTTATTTCAGGACTAGCGGGTACAATGAGCAGTTCTTC.

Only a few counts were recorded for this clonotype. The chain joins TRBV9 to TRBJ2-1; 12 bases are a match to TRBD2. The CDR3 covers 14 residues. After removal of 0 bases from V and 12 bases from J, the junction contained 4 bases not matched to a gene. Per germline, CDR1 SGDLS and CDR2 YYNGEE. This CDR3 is CASSVGLAGVGQFF. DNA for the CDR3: TGTGCCAGCAGCGTAGGACTAGCGGGAGTCGGGCAGTTCTTC.

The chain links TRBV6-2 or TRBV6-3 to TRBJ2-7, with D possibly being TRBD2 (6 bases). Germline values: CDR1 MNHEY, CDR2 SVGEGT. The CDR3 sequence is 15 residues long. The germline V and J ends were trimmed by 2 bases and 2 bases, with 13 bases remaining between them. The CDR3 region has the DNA TGTGCCAGCAGTTACCCCCCTAGCGCTACCTACGAGCAGTACTTC. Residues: CASSYPPSATYEQYF.

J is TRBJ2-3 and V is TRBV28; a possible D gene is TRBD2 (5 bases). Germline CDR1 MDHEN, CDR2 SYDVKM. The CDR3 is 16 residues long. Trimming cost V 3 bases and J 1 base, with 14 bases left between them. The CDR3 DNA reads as TGTGCCAGCAGTTTCTCCGCTAGCACGGGCACAGATACGCAGTATTTT. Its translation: CASSFSASTGTDTQYF.

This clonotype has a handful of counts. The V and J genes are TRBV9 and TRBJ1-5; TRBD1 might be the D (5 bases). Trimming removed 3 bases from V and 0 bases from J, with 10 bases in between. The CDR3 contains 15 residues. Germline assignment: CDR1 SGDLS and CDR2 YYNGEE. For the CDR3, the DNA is TGTGCCAGCAGCGAGGGGAGACATAGCAATCAGCCCCAGCATTTT. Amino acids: CASSEGRHSNQPQHF.

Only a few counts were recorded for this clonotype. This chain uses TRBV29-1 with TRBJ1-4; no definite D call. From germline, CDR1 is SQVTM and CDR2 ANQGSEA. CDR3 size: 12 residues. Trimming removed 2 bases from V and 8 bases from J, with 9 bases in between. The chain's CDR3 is CSVEIGREKLFF. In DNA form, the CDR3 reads TGCAGCGTTGAAATCGGGAGGGAAAAACTGTTTTTT.